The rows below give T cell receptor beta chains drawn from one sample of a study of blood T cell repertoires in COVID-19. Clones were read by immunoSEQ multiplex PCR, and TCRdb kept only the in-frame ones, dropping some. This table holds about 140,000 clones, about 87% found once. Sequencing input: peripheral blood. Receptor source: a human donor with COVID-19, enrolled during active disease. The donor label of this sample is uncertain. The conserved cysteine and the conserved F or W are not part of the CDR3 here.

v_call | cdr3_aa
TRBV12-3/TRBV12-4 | ATQRAGETQY
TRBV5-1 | ASSLQGANTGELF
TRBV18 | ASSPGTGGYQPQH
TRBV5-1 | ASSLGGQYNSPLH
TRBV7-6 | ASSLELQDGANVLT
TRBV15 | ATSRDRGSYEQY
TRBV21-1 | ASSKRQGESYEQY
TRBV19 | ASSSASGSSYNSPLH
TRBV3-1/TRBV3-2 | ASSPVRGEQF
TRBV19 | ASSFTGGILNYGYT
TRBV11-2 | ASSLLAGGPNEQY
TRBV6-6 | ASSSSGTNEKLF
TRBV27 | ASSLWRGPYEQY
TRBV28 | ASSSHRGGNTGELF
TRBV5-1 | ASSLEAGGPNSPLH
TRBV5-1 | ASSLQISTNEKLF
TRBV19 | ASSSERTARETQY
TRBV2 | ASSPNGHNSNQPQH
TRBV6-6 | ASSPGGNQPQH
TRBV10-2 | ASSHPRDRGGYT
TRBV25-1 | ASSEGGTSGLGTQY
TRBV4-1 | ASRGGQGVSYGYT
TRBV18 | ASSPSVLIEAF
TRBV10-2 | ASSDDRLADTQY
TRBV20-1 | SATVQETQY
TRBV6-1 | ASSELGQRTYNYGYT
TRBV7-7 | ASSRTGGAYNEQF
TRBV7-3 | ASRGQPNTEAF
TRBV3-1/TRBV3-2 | ASSSRGLAEGNEQF
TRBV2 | ASSETQPEKLF
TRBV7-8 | ASSLVPPGMTQY
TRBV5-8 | ASSFLGTGGTEAF
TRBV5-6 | ASSLVTNPYNSPLH
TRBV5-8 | ASSTGELPPPNEQF
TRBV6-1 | ASSEVGGNTEAF
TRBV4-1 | ASSLAQGAGANVLT
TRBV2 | ASSEFREQPQH
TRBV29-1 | SVKEAGTQY
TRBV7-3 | ASSAQGANTGELF
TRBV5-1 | ASSLEPTSGVDEQF
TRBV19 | ASSISGTDQETQY
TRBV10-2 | ASSHMVGAQRQPQH
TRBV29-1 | SVAGGSGYGYT
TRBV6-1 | ASSEGQGHNNEQF
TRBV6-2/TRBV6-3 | ASSSLVIRYSNTEAF
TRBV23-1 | ATPDRGRHGYT
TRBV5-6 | ASSFGTGGYGYT
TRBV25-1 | ASSESDSSSYPYEQY
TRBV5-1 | ASSTQGRTAYEQY
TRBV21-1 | ASSTPGVHSSPLTF
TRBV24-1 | AARGTGGGPYNEQF
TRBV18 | ASSPEGSTNYGYT
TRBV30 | AWSRRSNQPQH
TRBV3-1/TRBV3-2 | ASSQDVGLRAGELF
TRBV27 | ASSSRTDLNTEAF
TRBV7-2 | ASSSYRAGFYGYT
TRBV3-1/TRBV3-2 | ASSRTTDTQY
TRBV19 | ASSPQGEKGQPQH
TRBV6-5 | ASSRGDGYT
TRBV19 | ASSNRESSYNSPLH